This paragraph reports one T cell receptor (beta chain). Its antigen is not known. Naive CD8 isolation took CD45RO-negative cells positively selected for CCR7 and excluded terminally differentiated effector memory CD45RA+ cells. These data originate in a study of shared clonotypes between healthy human individuals. Study as a whole: Three CD4 naive, three CD4 memory, two CD8 naive and one CD8 memory plate were used per donor.

Notes on the study in general: On the whole, naive subsets had larger estimated richness than memory subsets had.

The test was conducted at deep level. Some clones are missing from TCRdb's copy, which holds only in-frame ones; the method was immunoSEQ multiplex PCR. Of around 650,000 clones listed, about 95% are singletons. The germline gives CDR1 SQVTM, CDR2 ANQGSEA. Between the trimmed V and J ends, which lost 4 bases and 4 bases, there was a span of 11 bases. The CDR3 has 13 amino acids. The source of this sequence is a woman aged 25 to 45 in good health. V gene TRBV29-1 combines with J gene TRBJ2-1; possibly TRBD2 for D (6 bases). Sequences were obtained from naive CD8+ T cells sorted from blood. CDR3 region: CSVVAVQYNEQFF. In DNA form, the CDR3 reads TGCAGCGTTGTAGCGGTACAATACAATGAGCAGTTCTTC.